These T cell receptor beta chains were read from a single sample in a study of human CD8 memory T cell subsets. TCRdb reanalyzed the 5' RACE reads and collapses them to one entry per CDR3 protein, without DNA. The sample data list around 11,000 distinct CDR3 sequences. Sequenced input: CD8+ T cells from PBMCs. The receptor source for this set is a human donor in good health. The CDR3 runs from the conserved cysteine through the conserved F or W. A row's size may be missing; if present it is once, few, many or a size class.

CDR3 length,J gene,V gene,clone size,CDR3 protein
15,TRBJ2-1,TRBV7-9,-,CASSLAATGVNEQFF
14,TRBJ2-1,TRBV20-1,-,CSACPLWTNNEQFF
15,TRBJ2-3,TRBV20-1,-,CSARRLAGGEDTQYF
16,TRBJ2-1,TRBV10-2,-,CASSDLGLGYGNEQFF
14,TRBJ1-5,TRBV5-6,-,CASSALDSVQPQHF
14,TRBJ1-3,TRBV4-1,-,CASSPEFSGNTIYF
14,TRBJ1-1,TRBV19,-,CASSIVLGNTEAFF
14,TRBJ2-7,TRBV5-1,medium-sized,CASSQAPGDPEQYF
15,TRBJ1-4,TRBV21-1,-,CASSRRTGHREKLFF
15,TRBJ1-5,TRBV6-6,-,CASSHLSGVGQPQHF
13,TRBJ2-1,TRBV7-9,medium-sized,CASSLPAYNEQFF
13,TRBJ1-2,TRBV11-2,medium-sized,CASSQGLSYGYTF
16,TRBJ2-2,TRBV28,-,CASSLTGFANTGELFF
17,TRBJ2-1,TRBV11-3,medium-sized,CASSSIAGGSSYNEQFF
14,TRBJ2-7,TRBV10-3,-,CAISGSGSSYEQYF
15,TRBJ2-1,TRBV6-1,medium-sized,CASSEGAYSYNEQFF
12,TRBJ2-7,TRBV29-1,-,CSVVSGTYEQYF
15,TRBJ2-3,TRBV7-9,medium-sized,CASSSGAISTDTQYF
16,TRBJ2-3,TRBV28,-,CASKTGAGALADTQYF
16,TRBJ2-4,TRBV6-4,-,CASKAGRGGPKNIQYF
13,TRBJ1-1,TRBV25-1,-,CASSEGLGTEAFF
14,TRBJ2-1,TRBV6-6,-,CASSYRVAYNEQFF
14,TRBJ1-4,TRBV2,-,CASSAGRTNEKLFF
14,TRBJ2-3,TRBV28,-,CASSTPQGEDTQYF
14,TRBJ2-7,TRBV10-2,-,CASSEGELDGEQYF
13,TRBJ2-2,TRBV6-5,-,CASSPRASGELFF
15,TRBJ2-3,TRBV11-2,medium-sized,CASSPGRRSTDTQYF
13,TRBJ2-7,TRBV2,-,CASSGGQSYEQYF
15,TRBJ2-7,TRBV7-2,medium-sized,CASSLVGQAGVEQYF
20,TRBJ2-7,TRBV29-1,-,CSVEVPAWGPKNSGGYEQYF
14,TRBJ2-7,TRBV21-1,-,CASSKSSDSYEQYF
11,TRBJ2-2,TRBV6-6,medium-sized,CASSPNGELFF
16,TRBJ2-1,TRBV3-1,-,CASSQDISGSYNEQFF
14,TRBJ1-1,TRBV12-3/TRBV12-4,-,CASSSADRNTEAFF
15,TRBJ2-1,TRBV11-2,-,CASSILAGAYNEQFF
13,TRBJ2-1,TRBV7-6,-,CASSLALNNEQFF
13,TRBJ2-5,TRBV28,-,CASSFPLQETQYF
15,TRBJ2-7,TRBV15,large,CATSPIQGGPYEQYF
12,TRBJ2-7,TRBV7-9,-,CASSLEAHEQYF
16,TRBJ2-3,TRBV23-1,-,CASSQDSSIRLDTQYF
14,TRBJ2-1,TRBV24-1,-,CATSDPDRGSEQFF
14,TRBJ2-1,TRBV5-1,medium-sized,CASADSLNNNEQFF
16,TRBJ2-7,TRBV6-2/TRBV6-3,-,CASPTDHRTDHYEQYF
14,TRBJ1-5,TRBV19,-,CASRVEGSNQPQHF
15,TRBJ2-5,TRBV29-1,medium-sized,CSVKGRDRAIETQYF
15,TRBJ2-1,TRBV20-1,medium-sized,CSARDLTGGIDEQFF
15,TRBJ2-7,TRBV6-5,-,CASSFRGDRGYEQYF
14,TRBJ1-1,TRBV7-8,medium-sized,CASSFRQGGTEAFF
16,TRBJ2-1,TRBV13,-,CASSYPGLAGEDEQFF
15,TRBJ2-1,TRBV4-3,-,CASSQEISGSNEQFF
15,TRBJ2-3,TRBV29-1,-,CSADGVAGHTDTQYF
15,TRBJ2-3,TRBV3-1,-,CASSQESTGQDTQYF
16,TRBJ2-5,TRBV6-5,-,CASSYSGQGLQETQYF
11,TRBJ2-5,TRBV29-1,medium-sized,CSVPSGITQYF
13,TRBJ2-1,TRBV5-4,-,CASSSGTSGEEFF
15,TRBJ1-1,TRBV20-1,-,CSAVDRWRRGTEAFF
13,TRBJ2-7,TRBV14,-,CASSQDPYYEQYF
13,TRBJ2-5,TRBV15,-,CATSSEIQETQYF
15,TRBJ2-5,TRBV6-5,-,CASSYLGGRQETQYF